This T cell receptor (beta chain) is drawn from a study of cytomegalovirus exposure and HLA in healthy donors. Study at large: Counted in an early data release were approximately 85 million unique TCRs from HLA-typed donors. General study findings and limits: Presence/absence results assume similar sequencing depth per donor, which may not hold. The study listed 150 to 200 cytomegalovirus-associated TCR beta chains. The authors later found HLA-associated TCR beta chains more clonally expanded than equally common others.

This clone was counted a few times. Its antigen remains unidentified. PCR used 60 Vbeta primers and 13 Jbeta primers. Profiling relied on immunoSEQ multiplex PCR, and the TCRdb table lists in-frame clones only, not all of them. The table lists 150,000 to 200,000 clones, roughly three quarters of them singletons. The sample was PBMCs. This TCR derives from a young man in good health and CMV-seropositive.

Here the CDR3 DNA reads TGTGCCAGCAGCCTAAGACAGGGGAAATTGAATGAGCAGTTCTTC. Encoded protein: CASSLRQGKLNEQFF. The chain is built from TRBV7-3 and TRBJ2-1, with 8 bases matching TRBD1. Per the germline V gene, CDR1 is SGHTA and CDR2 is FQGTGA. With 5 bases clipped from V and 7 bases from J, the junction kept 10 bases outside the gene matches. This CDR3 comprises 15 residues.